The rows below give T cell receptor beta chains drawn from one sample of a study of tumor-infiltrating lymphocytes in localized non-small cell lung cancer. Assay: immunoSEQ multiplex PCR; the TCRdb copy retains only in-frame clones and omits some. The sample records 7,000 to 8,500 clones, under 85% being singletons. Material: uninvolved lung tissue not adjacent to the tumor. Receptor source: a human donor with non-small cell lung cancer. Both conserved end residues are part of each CDR3. The D gene is left open where the match is weak. Clone size is stated in some rows and not others, as once, few, many or a class when expanded.

NA TRBJ1-1 TRBV7-9 NA TGTGCCAGCAGCTTAGAACATAACACTGAAGCTTTCTTT CASSLEHNTEAFF
NA TRBJ2-6 TRBV28 TRBD1 TGTGCCAGCAGTTCGGACAGGGGAGATGGGGCCAACGTCCTGACTTTC CASSSDRGDGANVLTF
NA TRBJ2-3 TRBV9 TRBD2 TGTGCCAGCAGCGCGGGCCCCGAGTTAGCGGGAGGACCGAGCACAGATACGCAGTATTTT CASSAGPELAGGPSTDTQYF
NA TRBJ2-5 TRBV6-5 NA TGTGCCAGCCGGAGGGGGGTAGGGTTCCAAGAGACCCAGTACTTC CASRRGVGFQETQYF
few TRBJ1-2 TRBV25-1 NA TGTGCCAGCACTTGGGACTTAGTTCACTATGGCTACACCTTC CASTWDLVHYGYTF
NA TRBJ1-2 TRBV6-1 TRBD1 TGTGCCAGCAGTATGGAGGAGGGGGCAGGGTATGGCTACACCTTC CASSMEEGAGYGYTF
once TRBJ2-1 TRBV11-2 NA TGTGCCAGCAGCCCCTCGAGCTCCTACAATGAGCAGTTCTTC CASSPSSSYNEQFF
NA TRBJ1-5 TRBV5-1 NA TGCGCCAGCAGCCTAGGACAGCTCAATCAGCCCCAGCATTTT CASSLGQLNQPQHF
NA TRBJ2-5 TRBV6-5 NA TGTGCCAGCAGCCGGACCCAAGAGACCCAGTACTTC CASSRTQETQYF
NA TRBJ2-7 TRBV6-6 NA TGTGCCAGCAGTTACTCCCTGACTAGGCTGGGCGAGCAGTACTTC CASSYSLTRLGEQYF
NA TRBJ2-3 TRBV4-2 TRBD2 TGTGCCAGCACTTCAAGCCAGCGGGACACAGATACGCAGTATTTT CASTSSQRDTDTQYF
NA TRBJ2-3 TRBV28 NA TGTGCCAGCAGCCCTCACACAGATACGCAGTATTTT CASSPHTDTQYF
medium-sized TRBJ2-7 TRBV6-5 NA TGTGCCAGCAGTTCGGGGGATAAGGGCGAGCAGTACTTC CASSSGDKGEQYF
few TRBJ2-7 TRBV7-9 TRBD1 TGTGCCAGCAGCTTACGACAGGGGAACTCCTACGAGCAGTACTTC CASSLRQGNSYEQYF
NA TRBJ2-3 TRBV7-2 NA TGTGCCAGCAGCTTAGGAGCAGATACGCAGTATTTT CASSLGADTQYF
NA TRBJ2-5 TRBV7-8 NA TGTGCCAGCAGCTTATTCGGAGGAGATGGGACCCAGTACTTC CASSLFGGDGTQYF
few TRBJ2-7 TRBV30 TRBD2 TGTGCCTGGAGTGGAACTAGCGGGGTTTACGAGCAGTACTTC CAWSGTSGVYEQYF
NA TRBJ2-5 TRBV10-2 NA TGCGCCAGCAGTGATGGTAGAAGAGAGACCCAGTACTTC CASSDGRRETQYF
NA TRBJ2-3 TRBV6-1 NA TGTGCCAGCACCACGAAAGGGGAACGGACAGATACGCAGTATTTT CASTTKGERTDTQYF
few TRBJ1-2 TRBV6-5 NA TGTGCCAGCAGAAAACAGGCTAATTCCTTCTATGGCTACACCTTC CASRKQANSFYGYTF
NA TRBJ1-6 TRBV5-1 NA TGCGCCAGCAGCTTGGGACAGAGCTCTAATTCACCCCTCCACTTT CASSLGQSSNSPLHF
NA TRBJ2-7 TRBV14 TRBD1 TGTGCCAGCAGCCCGGGTGAGGGGACAGGGATCTACGAGCAGTACTTC CASSPGEGTGIYEQYF
NA TRBJ2-5 TRBV6-1 TRBD2 TGTGCCAGCAGAACTAGCGTTCGAGAGACCCAGTACTTC CASRTSVRETQYF
NA TRBJ1-1 TRBV11-2 NA TGTGCCAGCAGCTTCCGGACGAACACTGAAGCTTTCTTT CASSFRTNTEAFF
NA TRBJ1-1 TRBV6-1 TRBD1 TGTGCCAGCAGTCTAGACAGGGACACTGAAGCTTTCTTT CASSLDRDTEAFF
NA TRBJ2-7 TRBV27 NA TGTGCCAGCAGTTTGGTGGACAGCTTAGACGAGCAGTACTTC CASSLVDSLDEQYF
NA TRBJ2-5 TRBV30 TRBD2 TGTGCCTGGAGTGTTAAAGCGGGAGAAGAGACCCAGTACTTC CAWSVKAGEETQYF
NA TRBJ2-2 TRBV7-3 TRBD1 TGTGCCAGCAGCTTCGGACAGGGGACGAACACCGGGGAGCTGTTTTTT CASSFGQGTNTGELFF
NA TRBJ1-4 TRBV27 TRBD1 TGTGCCAGCAGTCTATTCTGGGACAGGGGTTCTAGGGATGAAAAACTGTTTTTT CASSLFWDRGSRDEKLFF
NA TRBJ2-1 TRBV19 TRBD2 TGTGCCAGTGGACAGATTAGGACTAGCGGGACTAATGAGCAGTTCTTC CASGQIRTSGTNEQFF
medium-sized TRBJ1-4 TRBV2 TRBD1 TGTGCCAGCAGTGAATTGGACAGGGATGAAAAACTGTTTTTT CASSELDRDEKLFF
once TRBJ2-7 TRBV7-9 TRBD1 TGTGCCAGCAGCCTGACAGGGGATAGCTCCTACGAGCAGTACTTC CASSLTGDSSYEQYF
NA TRBJ1-2 TRBV27 NA TGTGCCAGCAGTGACGACAGAATTAACTATGGCTACACCTTC CASSDDRINYGYTF
NA TRBJ1-1 TRBV5-4 TRBD1 TGTGCCAGCAGCAAGACAGGGGCGGAATTGGTTGAAGCTTTCTTT CASSKTGAELVEAFF
once TRBJ1-1 TRBV7-8 NA TGTGCCAGCAGCTTAGCGGTAAGAGGGATGAACACTGAAGCTTTCTTT CASSLAVRGMNTEAFF
NA TRBJ2-7 TRBV10-3 TRBD1 TGTGCCATCAGTGGGTTACAGGGGGGCGAGCAGTACTTC CAISGLQGGEQYF